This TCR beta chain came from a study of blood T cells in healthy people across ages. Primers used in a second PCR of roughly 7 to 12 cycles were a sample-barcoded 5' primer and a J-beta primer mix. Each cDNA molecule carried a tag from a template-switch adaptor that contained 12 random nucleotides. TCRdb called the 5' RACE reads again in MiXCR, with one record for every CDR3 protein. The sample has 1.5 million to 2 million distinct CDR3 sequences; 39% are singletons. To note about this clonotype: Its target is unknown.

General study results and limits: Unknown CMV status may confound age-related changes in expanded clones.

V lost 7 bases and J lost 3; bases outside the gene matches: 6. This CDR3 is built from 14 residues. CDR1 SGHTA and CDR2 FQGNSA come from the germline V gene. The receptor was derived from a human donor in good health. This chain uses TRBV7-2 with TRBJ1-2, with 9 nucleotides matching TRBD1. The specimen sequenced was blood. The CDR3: CASKLRTGDYGYTF. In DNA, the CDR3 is TGTGCCAGCAAACTAAGGACAGGGGACTATGGCTACACCTTC.